This record looks at one T cell receptor (beta chain) sequence and its context. No antigen is known for it. Though nominally healthy at sampling, donors likely had unrecorded immune exposures. The CDR3 runs to 15 residues. The V gene's germline CDR1 is MGHDK and CDR2 SYGVNS. The V gene end was trimmed by 6 bases and the J gene end by 2 bases; junction bases not matched to a gene: 10. PCR primers comprised 60 Vbeta and 13 Jbeta primers. Here immunoSEQ multiplex PCR was the method, and the copy in TCRdb shows in-frame clones only, minus some. The repertoire holds about 150,000 clones, with roughly 81% as singletons. This sample is part of a study of cytomegalovirus exposure and HLA in healthy donors. Regarding the study as a whole: A missense DCLRE1C variant was associated with V- and J-gene trimming of TCR beta chains in a later analysis, and an independent cohort replicated the association.

Sequencing was done on a sample of PBMCs. The chain uses TRBV25-1 and TRBJ2-7; the match to TRBD1 covers 7 bases. This sequence originates from a man aged 25 to 40 in good health and CMV-seropositive. The CDR3 DNA is TGTGCCAGCAGCCGAAAGGGACAGACCACCTACGAGCAGTACGTC. Translating gives CASSRKGQTTYEQYV.